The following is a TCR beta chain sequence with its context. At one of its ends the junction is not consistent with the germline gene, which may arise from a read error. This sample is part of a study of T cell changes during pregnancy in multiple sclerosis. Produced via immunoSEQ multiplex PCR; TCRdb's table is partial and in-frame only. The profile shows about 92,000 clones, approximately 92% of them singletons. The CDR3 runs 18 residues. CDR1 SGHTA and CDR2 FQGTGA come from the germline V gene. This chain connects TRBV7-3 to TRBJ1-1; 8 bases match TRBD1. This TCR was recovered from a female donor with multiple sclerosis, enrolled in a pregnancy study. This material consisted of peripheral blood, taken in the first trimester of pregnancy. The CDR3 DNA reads TGTGCCAGCAGCGTAACCGGGGGTCCCTTTAACAGGGGGGCTGAAGCTTTCTTT. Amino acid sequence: CASSVTGGPFNRGAEAFF.